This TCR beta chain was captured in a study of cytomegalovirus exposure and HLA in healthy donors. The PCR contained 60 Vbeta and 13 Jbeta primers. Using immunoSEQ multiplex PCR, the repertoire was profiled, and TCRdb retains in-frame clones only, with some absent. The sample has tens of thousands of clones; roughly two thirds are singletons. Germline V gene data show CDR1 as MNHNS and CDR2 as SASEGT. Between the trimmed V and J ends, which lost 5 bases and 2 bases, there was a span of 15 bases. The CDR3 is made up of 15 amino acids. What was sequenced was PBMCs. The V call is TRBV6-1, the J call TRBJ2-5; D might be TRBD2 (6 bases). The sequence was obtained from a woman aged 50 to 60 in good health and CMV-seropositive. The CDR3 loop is CASSHTSIEQETQYF. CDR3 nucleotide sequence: TGTGCCAGCAGTCATACTAGCATAGAACAAGAGACCCAGTACTTC.